This T cell receptor (beta chain) emerged from a study of CD8 T cells in Susac syndrome. TEMRA cells were FACS-enriched, unlike CD8+ and CD4+ T cells, which were negatively isolated. The CDR3 is made up of 14 amino acids. Germline V gene data show CDR1 as DFQATT and CDR2 as SNEGSKA (reference sequence). The V end was cut by 5 bases, the J end by 1 base, with 13 bases between. RNA in amounts of roughly 0.5 to 1 ug was reverse transcribed with random hexamers. Multiplex immunoSEQ PCR targeted 54 Vbeta and 13 Jbeta TCR beta segments. TCRdb reprocessed the immunoSEQ multiplex PCR reads with MiXCR, giving one entry per CDR3 protein. The profile covers tens of thousands of distinct CDR3 sequences, with roughly 96% appearing a single time and more than 0.35% taken by the ten largest.

The chain recombines TRBV20-1 with TRBJ2-3; D could derive from TRBD1 or TRBD2 (5 bases each). The clonotype originates from a human donor with Susac syndrome. The material sequenced was CD8+ T cells from PBMCs. This CDR3 is CSAVRGSGTDTQYF. In DNA, the CDR3 is TGCAGTGCTGTGAGGGGCTCCGGCACAGATACGCAGTATTTT.